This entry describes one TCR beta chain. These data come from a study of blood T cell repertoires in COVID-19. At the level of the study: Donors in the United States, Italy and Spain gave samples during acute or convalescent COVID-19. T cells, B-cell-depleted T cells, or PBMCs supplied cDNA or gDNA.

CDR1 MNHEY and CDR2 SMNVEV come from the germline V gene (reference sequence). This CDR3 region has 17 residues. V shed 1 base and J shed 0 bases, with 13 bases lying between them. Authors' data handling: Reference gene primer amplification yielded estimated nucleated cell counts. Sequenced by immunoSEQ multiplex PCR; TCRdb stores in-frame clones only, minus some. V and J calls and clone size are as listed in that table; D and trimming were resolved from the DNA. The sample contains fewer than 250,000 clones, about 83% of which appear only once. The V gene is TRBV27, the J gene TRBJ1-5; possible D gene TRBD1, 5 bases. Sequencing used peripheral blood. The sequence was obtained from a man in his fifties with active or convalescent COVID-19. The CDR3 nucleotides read TGTGCCAGCAGTTTATTCCCACAAAGGGGTAGCAATCAGCCCCAGCATTTT. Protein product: CASSLFPQRGSNQPQHF.